This record looks at one T cell receptor (beta chain) sequence and its context. Its antigen is unidentified. PCR employed 60 Vbeta and 13 Jbeta primers. Assay: immunoSEQ multiplex PCR; the TCRdb copy retains only in-frame clones and omits some. The sample has 95,000 to 150,000 clones, approximately 80% seen once; the top ten hold about 2%. The data stem from a study of cytomegalovirus exposure and HLA in healthy donors. General observations from the study: Analysis performed later showed TCR beta chains linked to HLA being more clonally expanded than equally common others. An analysis done earlier found most TCR beta V segments productive about 87% or about 30% of the time.

The CDR3 is 11 amino acids. Trimming stripped 7 bases from V and 7 bases from J, with 9 bases between. The germline gives CDR1 SGHDT, CDR2 YYEEEE. This clonotype was sampled from a man aged 50 or older in good health and CMV-seronegative. The chain has TRBV5-6 and TRBJ2-4, with D uncertain. Sequencing was carried out using PBMCs. CDR3 DNA: TGTGCCAGCGGCAGGCAGAACATTCAGTACTTC. This translates into CASGRQNIQYF.